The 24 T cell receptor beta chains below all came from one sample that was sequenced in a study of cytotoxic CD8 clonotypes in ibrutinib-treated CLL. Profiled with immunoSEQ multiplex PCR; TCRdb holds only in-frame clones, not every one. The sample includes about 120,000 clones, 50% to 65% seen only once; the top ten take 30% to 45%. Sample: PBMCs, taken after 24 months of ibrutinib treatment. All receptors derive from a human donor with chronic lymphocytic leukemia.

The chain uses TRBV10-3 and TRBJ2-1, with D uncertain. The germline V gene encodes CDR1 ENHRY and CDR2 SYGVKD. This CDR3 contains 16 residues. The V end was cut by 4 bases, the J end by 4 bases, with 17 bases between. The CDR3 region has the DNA TGTGCCATCAGTGTTACTGGCGCAGCTCCGTACAATGAGCAGTTCTTC. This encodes CAISVTGAAPYNEQFF.

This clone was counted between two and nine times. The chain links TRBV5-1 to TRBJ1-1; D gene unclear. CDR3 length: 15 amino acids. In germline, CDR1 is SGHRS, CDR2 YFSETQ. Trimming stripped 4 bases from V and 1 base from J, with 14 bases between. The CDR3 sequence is CASSSPPAGNTEAFF. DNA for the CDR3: TGCGCCAGCAGCAGCCCCCCCGCAGGGAACACTGAAGCTTTCTTT.

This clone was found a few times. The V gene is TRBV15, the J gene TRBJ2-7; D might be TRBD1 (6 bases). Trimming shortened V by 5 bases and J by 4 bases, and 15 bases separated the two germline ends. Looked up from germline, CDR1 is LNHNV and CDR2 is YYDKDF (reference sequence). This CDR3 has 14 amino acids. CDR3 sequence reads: CATSHNLQGYEQYF. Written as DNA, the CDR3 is TGTGCCACCAGCCACAATTTACAGGGTTACGAGCAGTACTTC.

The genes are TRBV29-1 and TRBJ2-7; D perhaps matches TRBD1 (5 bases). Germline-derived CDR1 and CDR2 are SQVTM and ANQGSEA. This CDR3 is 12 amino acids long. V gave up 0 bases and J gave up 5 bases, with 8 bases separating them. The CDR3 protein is CSVEDAGNEQYF. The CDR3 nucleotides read TGCAGCGTTGAAGATGCAGGGAACGAGCAGTACTTC.

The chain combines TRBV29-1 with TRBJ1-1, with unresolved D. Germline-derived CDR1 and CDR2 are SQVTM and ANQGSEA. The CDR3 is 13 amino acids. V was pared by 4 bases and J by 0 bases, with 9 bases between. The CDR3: CSVVGQLNTEAFF. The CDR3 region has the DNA TGCAGCGTTGTGGGTCAGTTGAACACTGAAGCTTTCTTT.

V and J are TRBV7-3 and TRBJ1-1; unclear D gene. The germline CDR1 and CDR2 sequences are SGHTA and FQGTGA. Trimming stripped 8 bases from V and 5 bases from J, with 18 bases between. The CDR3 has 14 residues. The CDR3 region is CASSPGNAGTEAFF. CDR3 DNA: TGTGCCAGCTCGCCCGGGAATGCGGGGACTGAAGCTTTCTTT. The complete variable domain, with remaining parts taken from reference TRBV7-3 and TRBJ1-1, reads GAGVSQTPSNKVTEKGKYVELRCDPISGHTALYWYRQSLGQGPEFLIYFQGTGAADDSGLPNDRFFAVRPEGSVSTLKIQRTERGDSAVYLCASSPGNAGTEAFFGQGTRLTVV.

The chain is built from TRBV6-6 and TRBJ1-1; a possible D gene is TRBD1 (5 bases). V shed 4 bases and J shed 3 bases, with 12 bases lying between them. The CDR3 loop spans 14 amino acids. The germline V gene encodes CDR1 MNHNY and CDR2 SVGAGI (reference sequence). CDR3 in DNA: TGTGCCAGCAGTTTCTCGGGGCATGACACTGAAGCTTTCTTT. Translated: CASSFSGHDTEAFF.

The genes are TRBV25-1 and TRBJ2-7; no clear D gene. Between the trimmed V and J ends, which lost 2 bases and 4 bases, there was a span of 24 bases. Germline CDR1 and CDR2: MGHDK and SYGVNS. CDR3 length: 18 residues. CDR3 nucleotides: TGTGCCAGCAGTGAAAGGGCCTCGGTTGCCGGTTCAGGATACGAGCAGTACTTC. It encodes CASSERASVAGSGYEQYF.

The CDR3, as DNA: TGTGCCAGCAGTCCGGGCCCGGGTGAGCAGTTCTTC. Protein product: CASSPGPGEQFF. The chain is built from TRBV6-5 and TRBJ2-1, with unresolved D. The germline V and J ends were trimmed by 5 bases and 9 bases, with 11 bases remaining between them. The length of the CDR3 is 12 residues. Germline V CDR1 and CDR2: MNHEY, SVGAGI.

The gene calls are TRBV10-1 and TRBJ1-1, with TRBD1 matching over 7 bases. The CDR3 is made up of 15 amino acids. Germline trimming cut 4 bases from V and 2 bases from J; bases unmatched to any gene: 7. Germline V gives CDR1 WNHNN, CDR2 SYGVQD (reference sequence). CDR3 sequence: CASSGTGGPNTEAFF. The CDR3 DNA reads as TGCGCCAGCAGTGGGACAGGTGGCCCCAACACTGAAGCTTTCTTT.

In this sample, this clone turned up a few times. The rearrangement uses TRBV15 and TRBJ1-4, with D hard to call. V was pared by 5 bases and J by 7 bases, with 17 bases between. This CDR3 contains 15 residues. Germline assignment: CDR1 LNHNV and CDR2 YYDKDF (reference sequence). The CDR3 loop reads CATSASPQPGEKLFF. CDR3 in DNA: TGTGCCACCAGCGCGAGCCCCCAACCAGGTGAAAAACTGTTTTTT.

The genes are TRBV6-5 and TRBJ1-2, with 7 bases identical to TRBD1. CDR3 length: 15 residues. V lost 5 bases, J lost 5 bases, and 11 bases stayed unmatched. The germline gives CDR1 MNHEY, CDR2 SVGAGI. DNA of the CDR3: TGTGCCAGCAGTCCTACTACGGGACAGCCTTATGGCTACACCTTC. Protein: CASSPTTGQPYGYTF.

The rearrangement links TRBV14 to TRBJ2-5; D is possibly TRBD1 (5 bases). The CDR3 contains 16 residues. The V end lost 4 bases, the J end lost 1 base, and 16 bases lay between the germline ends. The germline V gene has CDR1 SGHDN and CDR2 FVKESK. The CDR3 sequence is CASSPSAGHRQETQYF. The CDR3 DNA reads TGTGCCAGCAGCCCCAGTGCCGGACATCGCCAAGAGACCCAGTACTTC.

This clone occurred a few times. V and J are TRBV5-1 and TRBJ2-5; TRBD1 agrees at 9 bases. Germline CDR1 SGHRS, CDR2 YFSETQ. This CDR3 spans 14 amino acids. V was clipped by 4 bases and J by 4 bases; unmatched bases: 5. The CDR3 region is CASSPGQGRETQYF. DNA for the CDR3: TGCGCCAGCAGCCCGGGACAGGGACGAGAGACCCAGTACTTC.

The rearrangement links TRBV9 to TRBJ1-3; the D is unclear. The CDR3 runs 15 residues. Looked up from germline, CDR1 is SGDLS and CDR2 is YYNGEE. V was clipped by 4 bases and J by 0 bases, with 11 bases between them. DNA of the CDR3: TGTGCCAGCAGCTCTCGGACGGTCTCTGGAAACACCATATATTTT. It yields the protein CASSSRTVSGNTIYF.

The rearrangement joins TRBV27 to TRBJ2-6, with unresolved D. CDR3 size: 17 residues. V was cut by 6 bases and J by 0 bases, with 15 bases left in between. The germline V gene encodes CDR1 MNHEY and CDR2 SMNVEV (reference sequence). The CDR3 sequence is CASRRSPSLSGANVLTF. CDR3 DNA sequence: TGTGCCAGCAGGCGGAGTCCTTCCCTCTCTGGGGCCAACGTCCTGACTTTC.

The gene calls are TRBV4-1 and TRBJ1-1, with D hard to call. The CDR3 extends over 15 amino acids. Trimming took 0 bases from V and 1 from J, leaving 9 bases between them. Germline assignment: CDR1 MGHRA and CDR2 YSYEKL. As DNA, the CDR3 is TGCGCCAGCAGCCAAGAATGGACGGAGAACACTGAAGCTTTCTTT. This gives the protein CASSQEWTENTEAFF.

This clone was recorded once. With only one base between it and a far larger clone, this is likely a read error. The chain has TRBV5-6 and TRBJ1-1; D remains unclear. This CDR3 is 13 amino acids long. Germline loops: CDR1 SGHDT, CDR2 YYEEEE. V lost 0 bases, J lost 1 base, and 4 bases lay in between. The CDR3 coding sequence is TGTGCCAGCAGCTTGGGGGGGAACACTGAAGCTTTCTTT. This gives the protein CASSLGGNTEAFF.

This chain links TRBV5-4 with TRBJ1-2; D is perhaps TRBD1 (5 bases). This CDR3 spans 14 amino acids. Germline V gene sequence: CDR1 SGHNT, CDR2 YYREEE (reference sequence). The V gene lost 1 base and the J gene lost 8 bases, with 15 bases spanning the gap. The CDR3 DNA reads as TGTGCCAGCAGCTTGACCGGGCTAGGGGAAGGCTACACCTTC. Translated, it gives CASSLTGLGEGYTF.

The CDR3 DNA is TGTGCCAGCAGCTTAAGCGGGGGGTATACAGATACGCAGTATTTT. It is translated as CASSLSGGYTDTQYF. This chain links TRBV7-3 with TRBJ2-3; 8 nucleotides match TRBD2. The CDR3 extends over 15 amino acids. J gave up 3 bases and V 1 base, and 3 bases lay outside the gene matches. Per germline, CDR1 SGHTA and CDR2 FQGTGA.

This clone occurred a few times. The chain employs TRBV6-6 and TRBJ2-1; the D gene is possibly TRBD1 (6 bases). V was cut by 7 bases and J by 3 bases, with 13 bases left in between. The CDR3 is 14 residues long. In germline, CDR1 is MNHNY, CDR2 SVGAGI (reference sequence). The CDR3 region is CASTERGHYNEQFF. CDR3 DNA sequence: TGTGCCAGCACCGAACGGGGACACTACAATGAGCAGTTCTTC.

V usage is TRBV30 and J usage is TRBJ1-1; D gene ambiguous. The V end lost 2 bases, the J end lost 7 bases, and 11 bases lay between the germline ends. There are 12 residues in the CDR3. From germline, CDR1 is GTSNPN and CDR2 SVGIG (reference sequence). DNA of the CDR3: TGTGCCTGGAGTCAATCGCAGGTTGAAGCTTTCTTT. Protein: CAWSQSQVEAFF.

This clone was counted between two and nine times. CDR3 protein: CASSLGTGTQPQHF. The CDR3 bases are TGTGCCAGCAGTTTGGGGACAGGGACTCAGCCCCAGCATTTT. The chain is built from TRBV27 and TRBJ1-5; 9 bases match TRBD1. V trimming: 3 bases; J trimming: 6 bases; junction bases outside the gene matches: 3. Germline-derived CDR1 and CDR2 are MNHEY and SMNVEV (reference sequence). The length of the CDR3 is 14 residues.

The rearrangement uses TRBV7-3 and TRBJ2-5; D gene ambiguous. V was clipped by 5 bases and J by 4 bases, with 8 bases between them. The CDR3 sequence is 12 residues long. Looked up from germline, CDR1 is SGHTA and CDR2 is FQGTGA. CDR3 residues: CASSPTGETQYF. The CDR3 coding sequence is TGTGCCAGCAGCCCCACTGGAGAGACCCAGTACTTC.